Below, 4 T cell receptor beta chains from the same sample are listed, as sequenced in a study of T cells expressing NK-cell markers. TCRdb processed the 5' RACE reads again and assigns one entry to each CDR3 protein, with no DNA. This sample carries about 260,000 distinct CDR3 sequences, with more than 3.5% going to the ten biggest clones. The material sequenced was blood T cells: a sorted CD56 or NKG2C T cell subset, CD4+ or CD8+ T cells, or bulk PBMC T cells (not recorded which). These receptor sequences come from a woman between 18 and 75 years old in good health.

The J gene is TRBJ1-1, the V gene TRBV29-1; without DNA, the TCRdb call of TRBD1 cannot be checked. The CDR3 covers 15 residues. Germline loops: CDR1 SQVTM, CDR2 ANQGSEA. The CDR3 loop reads CSVDRDRNLGTEAFF. The full variable domain, rest sourced from reference TRBV29-1 and TRBJ1-1, is SAVISQKPSRDICQRGTSLTIQCQVDSQVTMMFWYRQQPGQSLTLIATANQGSEATYESGFVIDKFPISRPNLTFSTLTVSNMSPEDSSIYLCSVDRDRNLGTEAFFGQGTRLTVV.

The chain has TRBV15 and TRBJ2-1; TCRdb picks TRBD2, but there is no DNA to check that call. Germline CDR1 reads LNHNV; CDR2 reads YYDKDF (reference sequence). The CDR3 length is 16 residues. This CDR3 reads CATSRDQRGGYIEQFF.

This rearrangement joins TRBV12-3 or TRBV12-4 to TRBJ1-1. The CDR3 extends over 14 amino acids. The CDR3 protein is CASVRSNLNTDAFF.

This sequence joins TRBV4-3 and TRBJ2-2; TCRdb's D gene call, TRBD1, goes unchecked for lack of DNA. The CDR3 spans 18 residues. Germline lookup yields CDR1 LGHNA and CDR2 YSLEER. CDR3 protein: CASSQGVTGGRRTGELFF.